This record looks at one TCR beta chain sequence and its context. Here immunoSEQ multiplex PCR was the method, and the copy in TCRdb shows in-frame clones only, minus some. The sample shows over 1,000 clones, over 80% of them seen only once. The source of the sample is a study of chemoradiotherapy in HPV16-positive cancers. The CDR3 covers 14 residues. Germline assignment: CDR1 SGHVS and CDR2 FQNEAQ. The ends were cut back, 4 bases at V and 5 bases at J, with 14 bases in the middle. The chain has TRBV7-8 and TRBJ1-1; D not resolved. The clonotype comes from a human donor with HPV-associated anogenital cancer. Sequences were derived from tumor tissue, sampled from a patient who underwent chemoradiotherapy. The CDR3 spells CASSSTEGRTEAFF. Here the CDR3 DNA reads TGTGCCAGCAGCTCTACTGAAGGGAGGACTGAAGCTTTCTTT.